The 18 T cell receptor beta chains listed next were all sequenced from one sample in a study of cytomegalovirus exposure and HLA in healthy donors. The study ran its PCR with 60 Vbeta and 13 Jbeta primers. The assay was immunoSEQ multiplex PCR, and TCRdb's table has in-frame clones only and misses some. Of under 150,000 clones in the sample, 76% were seen once. Sequenced input: PBMCs. The receptors were gathered from a man younger than 30 in good health and CMV-seronegative.

The chain carries TRBV1 and TRBJ1-2; the DNA was not used to check the table's D call, TRBD1. TRBV1 is noted as a pseudogene. The CDR3 consists of 16 residues. The DNA of the CDR3 is TGCACCAGCAGCCAAGAGTGGACCGGGACAGGGGATGGCTACACCTTC. This codes for CTSSQEWTGTGDGYTF.

This clone was seen a handful of times. The chain couples TRBV7-9 to TRBJ1-1; D may be TRBD1 (5 bases). The CDR3 has 15 residues. Deletions cut 0 bases from V and 6 bases from J, with 14 bases between. Germline assignment: CDR1 SEHNR and CDR2 FQNEAQ (reference sequence). CDR3 residues: CASSLALTGDPEAFF. The CDR3 DNA reads TGTGCCAGCAGCTTAGCGCTCACGGGGGACCCTGAAGCTTTCTTT.

The chain employs TRBV7-9 and TRBJ1-5; unclear D gene. V was cut by 1 base and J by 0 bases, with 10 bases left in between. The CDR3 contains 16 residues. Germline CDR1 and CDR2: SEHNR and FQNEAQ (reference sequence). The CDR3 DNA reads TGTGCCAGCAGCTTAGGGGCAGGTAATAGCAATCAGCCCCAGCATTTT. Amino acids: CASSLGAGNSNQPQHF.

This sequence joins TRBV19 and TRBJ2-7; D possibly corresponds to TRBD2 (6 bases). There are 14 residues in the CDR3. CDR1 is LNHDA and CDR2 is SQIVND in the germline V gene (reference sequence). V lost 5 bases to trimming and J lost 2 bases, with 13 bases between them. For the CDR3, the DNA is TGTGCCAGTAGTCGGCGGGGAGAGCCCTACGAGCAGTACTTC. Encoded protein: CASSRRGEPYEQYF.

This clone appeared a few times. V usage is TRBV27 and J usage is TRBJ2-5, with a tentative D call TRBD1 (6 bases). This CDR3 has 13 residues. The V end lost 5 bases, the J end lost 12 bases, and 19 bases lay between the germline ends. The germline gives CDR1 MNHEY, CDR2 SMNVEV (reference sequence). The CDR3 sequence: CASSPFSGQLEYF. DNA for the CDR3: TGTGCCAGCAGTCCATTCAGCGGACAGCTGGAGTACTTC.

The V call is TRBV19, the J call TRBJ1-5; TRBD1 matches 8 bases. Germline V gene data show CDR1 as LNHDA and CDR2 as SQIVND (reference sequence). CDR3 length: 16 amino acids. V lost 2 bases, J lost 4 bases, and 7 bases stayed unmatched. The CDR3 coding sequence is TGTGCCAGTAGTATACCTCAGGGGGCGTTAAATCAGCCCCAGCATTTT. Its protein is CASSIPQGALNQPQHF.

This clone was counted only a few times. The chain employs TRBV7-9 and TRBJ1-2, with no clear D. The CDR3 runs 15 residues. The ends were cut back, 0 bases at V and 2 bases at J, with 10 bases in the middle. Germline-derived CDR1 and CDR2 are SEHNR and FQNEAQ (reference sequence). Here the CDR3 DNA reads TGTGCCAGCAGCTTAGCGTCCCACAGAAACTATGGCTACACCTTC. Its translation is CASSLASHRNYGYTF.

This clone occurred a few times. The rearrangement joins TRBV10-1 to TRBJ2-2, with D tentatively TRBD1 (5 bases). Germline CDR1 WNHNN, CDR2 SYGVQD (reference sequence). This CDR3 contains 16 residues. Trimming removed 4 bases at V and 2 bases at J, with 14 bases between. CDR3 sequence reads: CASSAVWGRNTGELFF. The CDR3 DNA sequence: TGCGCCAGCAGTGCTGTATGGGGCAGAAACACCGGGGAGCTGTTTTTT.

This clone was observed once. The chain uses TRBV2 and TRBJ1-1; 7 nucleotides line up with TRBD1. V lost 9 bases and J lost 0; bases outside the gene matches: 10. The germline V gene encodes CDR1 SNHLY and CDR2 FYNNEI. The CDR3 consists of 15 residues. The CDR3, as DNA: TGTGCCAGTGGGGACAGTCATACTATGAACACTGAAGCTTTCTTT. It translates to CASGDSHTMNTEAFF.

In its sample, this clone was seen a few times. The V and J genes are TRBV29-1 and TRBJ2-3; D perhaps matches TRBD1 (6 bases). The CDR3 sequence is 14 residues long. The germline V and J ends were trimmed by 5 bases and 4 bases, with 16 bases remaining between them. Germline V gene sequence: CDR1 SQVTM, CDR2 ANQGSEA. The CDR3 DNA is TGCAGCGTTCAGGGACATCTTAGCGCAGATACGCAGTATTTT. As protein: CSVQGHLSADTQYF.

The V call is TRBV6-5, the J call TRBJ1-3; TRBD1 might be the D (5 bases). This CDR3 is 14 amino acids long. The V and J ends lost 8 bases and 0 bases respectively, with 11 bases between them. Germline lookup yields CDR1 MNHEY and CDR2 SVGAGI. This chain's CDR3 is CASRQYLSGNTIYF. DNA for the CDR3: TGTGCCAGCCGACAGTACCTCTCTGGAAACACCATATATTTT.

The rearrangement links TRBV5-6 to TRBJ1-5; tentative D call: TRBD1 (6 bases). Trimming removed 5 bases at V and 7 bases at J, with 16 bases between. Germline CDR1 SGHDT, CDR2 YYEEEE. CDR3 size: 14 residues. The CDR3 DNA reads TGTGCCAGCAGTTCGGAATTGGGGGCCCAGCCCCAGCATTTT. It codes for CASSSELGAQPQHF. Variable domain in full (rest from reference TRBV5-6 and TRBJ1-5): DAGVTQSPTHLIKTRGQQVTLRCSPKSGHDTVSWYQQALGQGPQFIFQYYEEEERQRGNFPDRFSGHQFPNYSSELNVNALLLGDSALYLCASSSELGAQPQHFGDGTRLSIL.

CDR3 in DNA: TGTGCCAGTAGTCTGACAGGCTCCTACAATGAGCAGTTCTTC. This gives the protein CASSLTGSYNEQFF. The chain uses TRBV19 and TRBJ2-1; maybe TRBD1 (6 bases). Germline CDR1 reads LNHDA; CDR2 reads SQIVND (reference sequence). The CDR3 has 14 residues. V lost 5 bases and J 0 bases, leaving 8 bases between the germline ends.

The genes are TRBV19 and TRBJ2-5; 9 positions agree with TRBD1. The DNA end lines up better with TRBJ2-7; the J call may be wrong. Looked up from germline, CDR1 is LNHDA and CDR2 is SQIVND (reference sequence). The CDR3 runs 15 residues. The CDR3 region is CASSIEQGALYEQYF. CDR3 coding DNA: TGTGCCAGTAGTATTGAACAGGGGGCTCTGTACGAGCAGTACTTC.

This clone was detected a few times. The V gene is TRBV30, the J gene TRBJ2-4, with TRBD2 matching 9 bases. V lost 5 bases, J lost 3 bases, and 5 bases stayed unmatched. This CDR3 spans 14 amino acids. Germline V CDR1 and CDR2: GTSNPN, SVGIG (reference sequence). CDR3 in DNA: TGTGCCTGGGGGACTAGCCTGGGCAAAAACATTCAGTACTTC. Its protein product is CAWGTSLGKNIQYF. The whole variable domain, filled in from reference TRBV30 and TRBJ2-4, reads SQTIHQWPATLVQPVGSPLSLECTVEGTSNPNLYWYRQAAGRGLQLLFYSVGIGQISSEVPQNLSASRPQDRQFILSSKKLLLSDSGFYLCAWGTSLGKNIQYFGAGTRLSVL.

J is TRBJ2-7 and V is TRBV19, with 10 bases identical to TRBD1. J was trimmed by 4 bases and V by 6 bases; bases with no gene match: 9. Germline assignment: CDR1 LNHDA and CDR2 SQIVND (reference sequence). The CDR3 contains 15 residues. CDR3 region: CASRDRDRGRYEQYF. In DNA form, the CDR3 reads TGTGCCAGTAGGGACCGGGACAGGGGTAGGTACGAGCAGTACTTC. The full variable domain, with the rest looked up from reference TRBV19 and TRBJ2-7, is DGGITQSPKYLFRKEGQNVTLSCEQNLNHDAMYWYRQDPGQGLRLIYYSQIVNDFQKGDIAEGYSVSREKKESFPLTVTSAQKNPTAFYLCASRDRDRGRYEQYFGPGTRLTVT.

This clone has a single count. The chain is built from TRBV5-1 and TRBJ2-7, with 8 bases aligning to TRBD2. Germline CDR1 SGHRS, CDR2 YFSETQ. CDR3 size: 15 residues. J gave up 3 bases and V 2 bases, and 7 bases lay outside the gene matches. The CDR3: CASSFDLAGLYEQYF. CDR3 sequence (DNA): TGCGCCAGCAGCTTTGACCTAGCGGGCCTCTACGAGCAGTACTTC.

J is TRBJ2-7 and V is TRBV9; 8 bases line up with TRBD1. The CDR3 runs 16 residues. The V gene end was trimmed by 4 bases and the J gene end by 3 bases; junction bases not matched to a gene: 12. The germline V gene has CDR1 SGDLS and CDR2 YYNGEE. CDR3 residues: CASSPGQGELNYEQYF. CDR3 coding DNA: TGTGCCAGCAGCCCAGGACAGGGAGAACTAAACTACGAGCAGTACTTC.